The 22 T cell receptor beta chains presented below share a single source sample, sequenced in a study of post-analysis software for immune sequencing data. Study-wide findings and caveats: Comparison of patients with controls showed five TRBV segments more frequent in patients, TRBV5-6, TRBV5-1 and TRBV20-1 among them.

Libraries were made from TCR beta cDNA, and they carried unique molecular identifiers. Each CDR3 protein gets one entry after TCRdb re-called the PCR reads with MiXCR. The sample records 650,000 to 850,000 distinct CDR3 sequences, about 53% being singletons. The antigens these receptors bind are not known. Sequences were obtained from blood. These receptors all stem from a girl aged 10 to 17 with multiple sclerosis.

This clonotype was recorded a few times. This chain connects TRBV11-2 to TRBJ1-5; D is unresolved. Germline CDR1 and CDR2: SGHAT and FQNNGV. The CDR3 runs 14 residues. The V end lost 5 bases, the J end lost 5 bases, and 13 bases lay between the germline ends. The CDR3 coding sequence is TGTGCCAGCAGCCTCGGACGATTCGATCAGCCCCAGCATTTT. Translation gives CASSLGRFDQPQHF. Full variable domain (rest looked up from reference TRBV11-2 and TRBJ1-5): EAGVAQSPRYKIIEKRQSVAFWCNPISGHATLYWYQQILGQGPKLLIQFQNNGVVDDSQLPKDRFSAERLKGVDSTLKIQPAKLEDSAVYLCASSLGRFDQPQHFGDGTRLSIL.

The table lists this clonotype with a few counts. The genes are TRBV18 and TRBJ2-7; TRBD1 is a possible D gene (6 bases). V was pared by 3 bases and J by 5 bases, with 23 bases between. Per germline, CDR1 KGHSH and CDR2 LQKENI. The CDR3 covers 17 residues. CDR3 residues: CASSPSTTGWGMNEQYF. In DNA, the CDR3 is TGTGCCAGCTCACCTTCTACTACAGGGTGGGGTATGAACGAGCAGTACTTC.

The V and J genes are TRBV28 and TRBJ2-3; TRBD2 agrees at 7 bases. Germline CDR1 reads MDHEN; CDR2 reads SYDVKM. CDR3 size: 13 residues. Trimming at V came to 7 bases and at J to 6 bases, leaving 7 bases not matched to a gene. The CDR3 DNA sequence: TGTGCCAGCAACTTGGGAGGGAGCGATACGCAGTATTTT. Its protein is CASNLGGSDTQYF.

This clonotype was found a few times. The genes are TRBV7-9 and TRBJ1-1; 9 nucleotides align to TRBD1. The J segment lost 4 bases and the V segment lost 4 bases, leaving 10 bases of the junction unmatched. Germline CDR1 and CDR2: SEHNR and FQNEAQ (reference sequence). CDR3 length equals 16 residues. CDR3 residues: CASSSSTGGFGTEAFF. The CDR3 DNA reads TGTGCCAGCAGCTCTTCGACAGGGGGATTTGGCACTGAAGCTTTCTTT.

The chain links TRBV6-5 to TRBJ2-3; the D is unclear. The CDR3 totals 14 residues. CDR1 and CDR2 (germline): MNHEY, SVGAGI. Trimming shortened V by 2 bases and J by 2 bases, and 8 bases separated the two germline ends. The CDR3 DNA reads TGTGCCAGCAGTTACACGGAGTACACAGATACGCAGTATTTT. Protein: CASSYTEYTDTQYF.

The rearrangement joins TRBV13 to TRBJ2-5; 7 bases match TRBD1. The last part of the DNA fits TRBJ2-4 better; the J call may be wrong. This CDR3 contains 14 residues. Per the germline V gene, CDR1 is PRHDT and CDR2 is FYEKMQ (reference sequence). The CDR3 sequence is CASSLTGAGNIQYF. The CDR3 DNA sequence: TGTGCCAGCAGCCTTACAGGGGCTGGGAACATTCAGTACTTC.

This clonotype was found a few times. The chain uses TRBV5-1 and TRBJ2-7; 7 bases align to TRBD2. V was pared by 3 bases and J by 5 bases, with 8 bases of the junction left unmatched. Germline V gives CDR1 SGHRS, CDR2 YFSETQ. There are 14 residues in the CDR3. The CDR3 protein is CASSWGGAGNEQYF. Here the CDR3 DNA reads TGCGCCAGCAGCTGGGGGGGAGCTGGAAACGAGCAGTACTTC.

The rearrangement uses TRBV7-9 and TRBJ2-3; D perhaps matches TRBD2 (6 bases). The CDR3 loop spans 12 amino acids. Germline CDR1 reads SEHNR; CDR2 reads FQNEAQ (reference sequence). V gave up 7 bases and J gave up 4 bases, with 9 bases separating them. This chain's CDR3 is CASTTGADTQYF. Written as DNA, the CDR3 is TGTGCCAGCACCACGGGGGCAGATACGCAGTATTTT.

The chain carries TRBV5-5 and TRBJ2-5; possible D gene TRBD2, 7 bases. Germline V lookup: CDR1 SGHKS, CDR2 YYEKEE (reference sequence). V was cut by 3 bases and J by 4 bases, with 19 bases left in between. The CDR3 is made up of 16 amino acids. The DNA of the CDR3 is TGTGCCAGCAGCTCCGCGGGGGCCCCTCGGCGAGAGACCCAGTACTTC. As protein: CASSSAGAPRRETQYF.

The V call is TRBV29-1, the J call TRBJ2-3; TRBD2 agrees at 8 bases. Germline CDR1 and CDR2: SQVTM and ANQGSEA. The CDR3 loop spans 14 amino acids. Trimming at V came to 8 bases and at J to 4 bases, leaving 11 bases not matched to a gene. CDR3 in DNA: TGCAGCAAAAGGGCGACTAGCGACGCAGATACGCAGTATTTT. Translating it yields CSKRATSDADTQYF.

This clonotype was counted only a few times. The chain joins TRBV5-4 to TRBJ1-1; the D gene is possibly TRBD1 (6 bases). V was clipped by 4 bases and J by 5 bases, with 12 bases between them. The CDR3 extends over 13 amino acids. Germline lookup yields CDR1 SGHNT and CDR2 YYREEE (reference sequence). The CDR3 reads CASSIGGWTEAFF. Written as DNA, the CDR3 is TGTGCCAGCAGCATTGGGGGCTGGACTGAAGCTTTCTTT.

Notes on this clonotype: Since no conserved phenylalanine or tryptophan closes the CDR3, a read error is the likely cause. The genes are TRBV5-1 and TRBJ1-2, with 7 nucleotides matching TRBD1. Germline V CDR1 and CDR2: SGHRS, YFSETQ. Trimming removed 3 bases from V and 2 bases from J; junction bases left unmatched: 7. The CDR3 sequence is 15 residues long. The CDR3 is CASSSDREGNYGYTC. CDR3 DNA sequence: TGCGCCAGCAGCTCTGACAGGGAGGGAAACTATGGCTACACCTGC.

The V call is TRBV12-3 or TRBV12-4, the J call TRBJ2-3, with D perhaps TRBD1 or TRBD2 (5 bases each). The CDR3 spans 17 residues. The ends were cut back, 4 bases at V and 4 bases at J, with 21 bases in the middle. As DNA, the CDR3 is TGTGCCAGCAGTTCCCCCTTGGCGCCCCTGGGGGCAGATACGCAGTATTTT. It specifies CASSSPLAPLGADTQYF.

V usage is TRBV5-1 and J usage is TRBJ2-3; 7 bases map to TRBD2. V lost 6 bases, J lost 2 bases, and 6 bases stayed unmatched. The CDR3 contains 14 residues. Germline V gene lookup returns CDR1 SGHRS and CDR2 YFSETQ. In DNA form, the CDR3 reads TGCGCCAGCAACATAGCGGGTACCACAGATACGCAGTATTTT. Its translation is CASNIAGTTDTQYF.

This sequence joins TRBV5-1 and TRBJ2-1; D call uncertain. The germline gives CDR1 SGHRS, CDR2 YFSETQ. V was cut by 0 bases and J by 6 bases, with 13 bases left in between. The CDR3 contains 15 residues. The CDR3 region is CASSLALSSGNEQFF. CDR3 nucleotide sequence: TGCGCCAGCAGCTTGGCCTTGAGTTCCGGCAATGAGCAGTTCTTC.

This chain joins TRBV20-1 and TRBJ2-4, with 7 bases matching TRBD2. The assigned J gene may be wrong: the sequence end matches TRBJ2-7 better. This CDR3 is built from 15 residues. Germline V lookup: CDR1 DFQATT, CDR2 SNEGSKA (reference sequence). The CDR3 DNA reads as TGCAGTGCTACCCGGAGCGGGACTGCGATATACGAGCAGTACTTC. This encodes CSATRSGTAIYEQYF.

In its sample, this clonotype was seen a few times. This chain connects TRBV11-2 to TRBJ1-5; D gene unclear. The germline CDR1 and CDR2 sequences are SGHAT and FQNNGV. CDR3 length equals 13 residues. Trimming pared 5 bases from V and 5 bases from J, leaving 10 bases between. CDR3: CASSPTRDQPQHF. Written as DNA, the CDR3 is TGTGCCAGCAGCCCAACCCGGGATCAGCCCCAGCATTTT.

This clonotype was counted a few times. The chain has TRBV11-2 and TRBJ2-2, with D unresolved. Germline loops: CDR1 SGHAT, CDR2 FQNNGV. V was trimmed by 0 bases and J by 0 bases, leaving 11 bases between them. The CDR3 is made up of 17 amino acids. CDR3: CASSLDRWGTNTGELFF. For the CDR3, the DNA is TGTGCCAGCAGCTTAGATCGGTGGGGTACGAACACCGGGGAGCTGTTTTTT.

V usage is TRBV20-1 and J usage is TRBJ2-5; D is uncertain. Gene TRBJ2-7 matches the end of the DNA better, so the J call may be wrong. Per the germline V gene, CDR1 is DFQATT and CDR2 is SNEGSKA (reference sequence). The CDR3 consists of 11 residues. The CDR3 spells CSAKTDYEQYF. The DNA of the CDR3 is TGCAGTGCCAAAACAGACTACGAGCAGTACTTC.

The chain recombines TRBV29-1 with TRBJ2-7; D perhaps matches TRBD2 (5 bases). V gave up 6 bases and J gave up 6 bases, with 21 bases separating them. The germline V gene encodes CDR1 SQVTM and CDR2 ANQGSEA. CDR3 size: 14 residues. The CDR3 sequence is CSVSLLGYRSEQYF. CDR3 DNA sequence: TGCAGCGTCTCTCTACTAGGTTACCGCTCCGAGCAGTACTTC.

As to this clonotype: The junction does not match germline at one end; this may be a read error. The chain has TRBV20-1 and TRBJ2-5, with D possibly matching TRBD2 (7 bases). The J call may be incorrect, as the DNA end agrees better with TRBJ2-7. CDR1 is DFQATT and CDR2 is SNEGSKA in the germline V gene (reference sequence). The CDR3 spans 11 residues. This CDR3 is CSPRGGDEQYF. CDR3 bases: TGCAGTCCTAGAGGGGGGGACGAGCAGTACTTC.

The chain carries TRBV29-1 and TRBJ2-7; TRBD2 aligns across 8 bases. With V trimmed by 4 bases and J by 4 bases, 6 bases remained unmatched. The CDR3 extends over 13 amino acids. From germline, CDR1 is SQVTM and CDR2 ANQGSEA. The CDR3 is CSVVVAGRYEQYF. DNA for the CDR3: TGCAGCGTTGTGGTAGCGGGGAGGTACGAGCAGTACTTC.